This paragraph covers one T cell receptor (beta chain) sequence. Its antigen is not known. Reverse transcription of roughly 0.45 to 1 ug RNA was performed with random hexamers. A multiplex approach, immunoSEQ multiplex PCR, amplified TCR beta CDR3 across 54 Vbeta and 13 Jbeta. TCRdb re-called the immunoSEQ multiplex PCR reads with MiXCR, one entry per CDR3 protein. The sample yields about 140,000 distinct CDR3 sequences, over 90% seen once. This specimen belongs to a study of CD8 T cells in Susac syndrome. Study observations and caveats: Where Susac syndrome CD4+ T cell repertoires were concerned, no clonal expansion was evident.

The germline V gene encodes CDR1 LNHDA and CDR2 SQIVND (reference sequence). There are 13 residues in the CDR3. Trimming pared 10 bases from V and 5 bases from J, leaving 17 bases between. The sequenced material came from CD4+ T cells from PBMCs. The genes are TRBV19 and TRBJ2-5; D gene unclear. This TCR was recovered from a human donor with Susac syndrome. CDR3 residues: CATAGPVAETQYF. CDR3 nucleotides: TGTGCCACCGCCGGGCCGGTGGCCGAGACCCAGTACTTC.